This T cell receptor beta chain was sequenced in a study of Graves' ophthalmopathy and Graves' hyperthyroidism. This clonotype was seen repeatedly, ten times or more. TCR beta CDR3 regions were amplified from RNA transcripts. RT-PCR in the first round used HTBI primers; a second-round multiplex PCR followed. One entry per CDR3 protein, called by TCRdb with MiXCR from the multiplex PCR reads. The profile shows fewer than 650,000 distinct CDR3 sequences, approximately 21% of them singletons. V was cut by 4 bases and J by 5 bases, with 11 bases left in between. This CDR3 spans 13 amino acids. The germline V gene has CDR1 MGHDK and CDR2 SYGVNS.

Sequencing was done on a sample of peripheral blood. This clonotype was obtained from a woman between 18 and 29 years old with stable Graves' hyperthyroidism. Some clones in this sample may be carry-over from other donors' samples. This chain uses TRBV25-1 with TRBJ1-1; D is perhaps TRBD1 (6 bases). The CDR3: CASSVTGITEAFF. The CDR3 DNA sequence: TGTGCCAGCAGTGTTACAGGGATAACTGAAGCTTTCTTT.